The clone carrying this TCR beta chain appeared a few times. The antigen is undetermined. In the library, individual cDNA molecules carried attached unique molecular identifiers. TCRdb redid the calling of the 5' RACE reads with MiXCR, one entry per CDR3 protein. The table includes 70,000 or so distinct CDR3 sequences, approximately 15% detected once. This specimen belongs to a study of early T cells in non-severe SARS-CoV-2 infection. In the study overall: The sequenced material was bulk RNA from unsorted whole blood, and its chains were unpaired. Whole-study results and caveats: The VDJdb matching leaned toward anti-spike CD8 responses and overlooked private and CD4 specificities.

V lost 0 bases, J lost 6 bases, and 9 bases lay in between. The germline V gene encodes CDR1 SGDLS and CDR2 YYNGEE. The CDR3 totals 13 residues. Sample: whole blood. This rearrangement joins TRBV9 to TRBJ1-1; D uncertain. This sequence originates from an adult who was a healthcare worker with PCR-confirmed SARS-CoV-2 infection or an uninfected control (not recorded which). The CDR3 here is CASSVERFSEAFF. CDR3 sequence (DNA): TGTGCCAGCAGCGTAGAAAGGTTCTCTGAAGCTTTCTTT.